The 17 T cell receptor beta chains presented below share a single source sample, sequenced in a study of blood T cell repertoires in COVID-19 (TCRdb year 2020). Receptor libraries were prepared by the immunoSEQ multiplex PCR assay. TCRdb stores this immuneACCESS table with in-frame sequences only. Part of the clones is absent; in the studies checked, under half of the shortfall reflects unresolved V genes, and no reason is known for the rest. The sample contains some 270,000 clones, approximately 89% of them found a single time. The leading ten clones occupy roughly 4.5% of the sample. Sequencing used peripheral blood. These receptors were taken from a woman aged 40 to 50 who had recovered from COVID-19.

The rearrangement joins TRBV6-1 to TRBJ1-6, with D unclear. Trimming shortened V by 3 bases and J by 10 bases, and 10 bases separated the two germline ends. The germline CDR1 and CDR2 sequences are MNHNS and SASEGT. The CDR3 contains 13 residues. CDR3 DNA: TGTGCCAGCAGTGATTGGAGGGAATCACCCCTCCACTTT. This gives the protein CASSDWRESPLHF.

The gene calls are TRBV2 and TRBJ2-7, with a tentative D call TRBD1 (6 bases). Trimming cost V 2 bases and J 0 bases, with 11 bases left between them. This CDR3 is 15 amino acids long. Germline lookup yields CDR1 SNHLY and CDR2 FYNNEI. The CDR3 DNA reads TGTGCCAGCAGTGAAAGGGGACACAGCTCCTACGAGCAGTACGTC. Translated: CASSERGHSSYEQYV.

This chain links TRBV20-1 with TRBJ2-7; D not certain. V lost 5 bases to trimming and J lost 2 bases, with 7 bases between them. The CDR3 runs 11 residues. Germline V lookup: CDR1 DFQATT, CDR2 SNEGSKA (reference sequence). CDR3 in DNA: TGCAGTGCTGCTGGCCCCTACGAGCAGTACGTC. Protein: CSAAGPYEQYV.

The chain couples TRBV4-1 to TRBJ2-7; D is possibly TRBD1 (5 bases). This CDR3 is built from 15 residues. CDR1 is MGHRA and CDR2 is YSYEKL in the germline V gene. V was trimmed by 4 bases and J by 5 bases, leaving 18 bases between them. Here the CDR3 reads CASSPTAGKRDEQYF. The CDR3 region has the DNA TGCGCCAGCAGCCCGACCGCAGGGAAAAGGGACGAGCAGTACTTC.

The V and J genes are TRBV5-5 and TRBJ1-2; a weak D match, TRBD1 (5 bases). Germline values: CDR1 SGHKS, CDR2 YYEKEE (reference sequence). V lost 4 bases to trimming and J lost 8 bases, with 12 bases between them. The CDR3 runs 12 residues. The CDR3 DNA is TGTGCCAGCAGCACCCGGACATGGGGCTACACCTTC. Protein: CASSTRTWGYTF.

V gene TRBV6-2 or TRBV6-3 combines with J gene TRBJ2-7; TRBD1 matches 9 bases. The CDR3 consists of 15 residues. The germline gives CDR1 MNHEY, CDR2 SVGEGT. V was clipped by 5 bases and J by 5 bases; unmatched bases: 10. The CDR3 nucleotides read TGTGCCAGCAGTAAGCCGGGACAGGGAAACCACGAGCAGTACTTC. Translation: CASSKPGQGNHEQYF.

This sequence joins TRBV29-1 and TRBJ2-2; 7 bases are shared with TRBD1. The CDR3 totals 13 residues. Trimming cost V 2 bases and J 6 bases; bases outside gene matches: 3. Looked up from germline, CDR1 is SQVTM and CDR2 is ANQGSEA. The CDR3: CSVEPQGPGELFF. CDR3 coding DNA: TGCAGCGTTGAACCACAGGGGCCCGGGGAGCTGTTTTTT.

V usage is TRBV5-1 and J usage is TRBJ2-3, with 9 bases matching TRBD2. Germline trimming cut 7 bases from V and 5 bases from J; bases unmatched to any gene: 17. The CDR3 length is 17 residues. CDR1 is SGHRS and CDR2 is YFSETQ in the germline V gene. CDR3 region: CASGLSRSGGPGDTQYF. CDR3 sequence (DNA): TGCGCCAGCGGACTATCACGAAGCGGGGGGCCAGGAGATACGCAGTATTTT.

This clone came up once. CDR3 region: CATSEGRGRFTDTQYF. In nucleotides, the CDR3 is TGTGCCACCAGCGAGGGAAGGGGGCGTTTTACAGATACGCAGTATTTT. The V gene is TRBV24-1, the J gene TRBJ2-3; 7 bases agree with TRBD1. Germline CDR1 KGHDR, CDR2 SFDVKD. V trimming: 7 bases; J trimming: 3 bases; junction bases outside the gene matches: 12. This CDR3 contains 16 residues.

The gene calls are TRBV5-4 and TRBJ2-2; 8 bases line up with TRBD1. V lost 9 bases, J lost 1 base, and 8 bases stayed unmatched. This CDR3 has 15 amino acids. Looked up from germline, CDR1 is SGHNT and CDR2 is YYREEE (reference sequence). In DNA form, the CDR3 reads TGTGCCACGGCGGACAGGGCGCTGAACACCGGGGAGCTGTTTTTT. This translates into CATADRALNTGELFF. Full variable domain (remainder filled in from reference TRBV5-4 and TRBJ2-2): ETGVTQSPTHLIKTRGQQVTLRCSSQSGHNTVSWYQQALGQGPQFIFQYYREEENGRGNFPPRFSGLQFPNYSSELNVNALELDDSALYLCATADRALNTGELFFGEGSRLTVL.

Details on this clone: A junction boundary mismatches the germline segment, possibly from a read error. The chain links TRBV28 to TRBJ2-7, with D possibly matching TRBD2 (5 bases). Germline CDR1 and CDR2: MDHEN and SYDVKM. CDR3 length equals 12 residues. CDR3 coding DNA: TGTGCCAGCAGTTTGTCTCTAGCAGGTCCAGACTTC. It encodes CASSLSLAGPDF.

This clone came up a few times. DNA for the CDR3: TGTGCCAGTCCCCAGGACGAGCAGTACTTC. It encodes CASPQDEQYF. This chain connects TRBV19 to TRBJ2-7; D is unresolved. CDR1 is LNHDA, CDR2 SQIVND, per germline (reference sequence). The length of the CDR3 is 10 residues. V was clipped by 8 bases and J by 5 bases, with 7 bases between them.

This rearrangement joins TRBV19 to TRBJ1-4; D uncertain. The length of the CDR3 is 14 residues. CDR1 is LNHDA and CDR2 is SQIVND in the germline V gene (reference sequence). V was pared by 4 bases and J by 3 bases, with 9 bases between. CDR3 sequence reads: CASSNLVANEKLFF. As DNA, the CDR3 is TGTGCCAGTAGTAATCTCGTCGCTAATGAAAAACTGTTTTTT. The variable domain in full, completed from reference TRBV19 and TRBJ1-4, reads DGGITQSPKYLFRKEGQNVTLSCEQNLNHDAMYWYRQDPGQGLRLIYYSQIVNDFQKGDIAEGYSVSREKKESFPLTVTSAQKNPTAFYLCASSNLVANEKLFFGSGTQLSVL.

The chain has TRBV6-5 and TRBJ2-1; 9 bases match TRBD2. This CDR3 is 15 amino acids long. Germline loops: CDR1 MNHEY, CDR2 SVGAGI. Trimming at V came to 2 bases and at J to 8 bases, leaving 7 bases not matched to a gene. CDR3 region: CASSYGAGGHDEQFF. The CDR3 DNA reads TGTGCCAGCAGTTACGGGGCGGGGGGGCACGATGAGCAGTTCTTC.

The chain uses TRBV6-5 and TRBJ1-4, with a tentative D call TRBD1 (5 bases). Looked up from germline, CDR1 is MNHEY and CDR2 is SVGAGI. The CDR3 is 13 amino acids. The V end was cut by 7 bases, the J end by 11 bases, with 17 bases between. As DNA, the CDR3 is TGTGCCAGCATCCAGGCGGGGACGGGTAAACTGTTTTTT. This translates into CASIQAGTGKLFF.

This rearrangement joins TRBV7-6 to TRBJ2-7, with D possibly being TRBD2 (6 bases). Germline CDR1 and CDR2: SGHVS and FNYEAQ. Deletions cut 5 bases from V and 4 bases from J, with 12 bases between. CDR3 length: 13 amino acids. The CDR3 here is CASSTDGSYEQYF. DNA for the CDR3: TGTGCCAGCAGCACTGACGGGAGTTACGAGCAGTACTTC.

This chain joins TRBV27 and TRBJ1-5; D possibly corresponds to TRBD1 (6 bases). Trimming removed 5 bases from V and 8 bases from J, with 19 bases in between. CDR3 length: 15 residues. Germline values: CDR1 MNHEY, CDR2 SMNVEV (reference sequence). The chain's CDR3 is CASSPETPTGKPQHF. CDR3 coding DNA: TGTGCCAGCAGTCCCGAGACCCCCACAGGGAAGCCCCAGCATTTT.